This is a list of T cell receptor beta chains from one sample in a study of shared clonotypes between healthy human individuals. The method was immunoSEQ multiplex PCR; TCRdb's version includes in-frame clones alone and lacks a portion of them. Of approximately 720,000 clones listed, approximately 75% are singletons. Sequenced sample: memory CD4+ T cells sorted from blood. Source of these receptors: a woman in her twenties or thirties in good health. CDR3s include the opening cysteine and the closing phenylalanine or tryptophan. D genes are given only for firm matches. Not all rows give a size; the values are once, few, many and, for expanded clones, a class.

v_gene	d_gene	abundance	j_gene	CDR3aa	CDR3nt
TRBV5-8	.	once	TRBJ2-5	CASSLSQHMGETQYF	TGTGCCAGCAGCTTGAGTCAGCATATGGGGGAGACCCAGTACTTC
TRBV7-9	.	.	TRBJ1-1	CASSLVSWNTEAFF	TGTGCCAGCAGCTTAGTTAGCTGGAACACTGAAGCTTTCTTT
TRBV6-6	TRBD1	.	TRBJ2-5	CASSDRGLRGETQYF	TGTGCCAGCAGTGACAGGGGGCTCAGGGGAGAGACCCAGTACTTC
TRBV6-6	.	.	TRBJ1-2	CASSSGLDYGYTF	TGTGCCAGCAGTTCGGGGCTTGACTATGGCTACACCTTC
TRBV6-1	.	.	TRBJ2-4	CASSEARGVKNIQYF	TGTGCCAGCAGTGAAGCCAGGGGCGTCAAAAACATTCAGTACTTC
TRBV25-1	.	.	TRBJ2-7	CASSEFRGLRDYEQYF	TGTGCCAGCAGTGAATTTCGGGGCTTAAGGGACTACGAGCAGTACTTC
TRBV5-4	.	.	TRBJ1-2	CASSLSLDYGYTF	TGTGCCAGCAGCTTATCTCTAGACTATGGCTACACCTTC
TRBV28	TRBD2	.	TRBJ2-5	CASSRGLAGETQYF	TGTGCCAGTTCGCGAGGCCTAGCGGGAGAGACCCAGTACTTC
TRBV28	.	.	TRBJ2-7	CASSSGASYEQYF	TGTGCCAGCAGCTCCGGGGCCTCCTACGAGCAGTACTTC
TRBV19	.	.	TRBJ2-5	CASIPVVSQETQYF	TGTGCCAGTATCCCGGTCGTTAGCCAAGAGACCCAGTACTTC
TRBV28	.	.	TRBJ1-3	CASSFRQARSGNTIYF	TGTGCCAGCAGTTTTAGACAGGCTCGCTCTGGAAACACCATATATTTT
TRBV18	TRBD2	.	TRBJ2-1	CASSPELAGDNEQFF	TGTGCCAGCTCACCAGAACTAGCGGGGGACAATGAGCAGTTCTTC
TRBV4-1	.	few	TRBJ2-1	CASSQVDNNEQFF	TGCGCCAGCAGCCAAGTTGATAACAATGAGCAGTTCTTC
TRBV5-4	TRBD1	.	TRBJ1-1	CASSRDSLPVGTEAFF	TGTGCCAGCAGCCGGGACAGCTTGCCCGTCGGCACTGAAGCTTTCTTT
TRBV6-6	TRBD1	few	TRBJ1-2	CASATTGVNYGYTF	TGTGCCAGCGCGACGACAGGGGTTAACTATGGCTACACCTTC
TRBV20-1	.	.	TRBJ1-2	CSATSDGYTF	TGCAGTGCTACGTCAGACGGCTACACCTTC
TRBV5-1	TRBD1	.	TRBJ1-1	CASTEQGWDTEAFF	TGCGCCAGCACAGAACAGGGGTGGGACACTGAAGCTTTCTTT
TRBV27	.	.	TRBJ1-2	CASHSWSNANGYTF	TGTGCCAGCCACAGTTGGTCGAACGCGAATGGCTACACCTTC
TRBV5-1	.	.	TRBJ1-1	CASSKGQMNTEAFF	TGCGCCAGCAGCAAAGGACAGATGAACACTGAAGCTTTCTTT
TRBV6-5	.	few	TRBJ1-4	CASSYRAGEKLFF	TGTGCCAGCAGTTACAGGGCGGGTGAAAAACTGTTTTTT
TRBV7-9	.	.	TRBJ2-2	CASSPPMELDITGELFF	TGTGCCAGCAGCCCACCCATGGAGTTAGACATCACCGGGGAGCTGTTTTTT
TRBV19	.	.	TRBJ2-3	CASNTAGDTQYF	TGTGCCAGTAACACCGCGGGAGATACGCAGTATTTT
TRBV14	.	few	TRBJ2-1	CASSLDPRGNEQFF	TGTGCCAGCAGCTTGGACCCCCGGGGGAATGAGCAGTTCTTC
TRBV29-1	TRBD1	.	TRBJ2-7	CSALLQGAGEQYF	TGCAGCGCCCTGTTACAGGGGGCTGGGGAGCAGTACTTC
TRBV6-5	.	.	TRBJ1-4	CASSYFGQGEKLFF	TGTGCCAGCAGTTATTTTGGCCAAGGGGAAAAACTGTTTTTT
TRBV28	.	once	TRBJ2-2	CASSLTGYNTGELFF	TGTGCCAGCAGTTTAACCGGGTATAACACCGGGGAGCTGTTTTTT
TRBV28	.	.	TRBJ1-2	CASRRVEAYGYTF	TGTGCCAGCAGAAGAGTAGAGGCCTATGGCTACACCTTC
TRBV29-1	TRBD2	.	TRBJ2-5	CSVIVRPSGRRLSLETQYF	TGCAGCGTTATCGTTCGTCCTAGCGGGAGACGTTTAAGTCTAGAGACCCAGTACTTC
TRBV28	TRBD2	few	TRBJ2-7	CASRLAGGLYEQYF	TGTGCCAGCAGACTAGCGGGAGGGCTTTACGAGCAGTACTTC
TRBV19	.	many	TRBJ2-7	CASSAQAASEQYF	TGTGCCAGTAGTGCCCAAGCGGCTTCCGAGCAGTACTTC
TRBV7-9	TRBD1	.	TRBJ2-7	CASSTDRGPYEQYF	TGTGCCAGCAGCACCGACAGGGGGCCCTACGAGCAGTACTTC
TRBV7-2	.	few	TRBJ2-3	CASSPKVGSTDTQYF	TGTGCCAGCAGCCCCAAAGTCGGGAGCACAGATACGCAGTATTTT
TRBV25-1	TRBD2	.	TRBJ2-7	CASSETSGSQGATYEQYF	TGTGCCAGCAGTGAGACTAGCGGGAGTCAAGGGGCCACCTACGAGCAGTACTTC
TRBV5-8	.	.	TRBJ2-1	CASSRGPYASEQFF	TGTGCCAGCAGCAGGGGACCTTACGCAAGTGAGCAGTTCTTC
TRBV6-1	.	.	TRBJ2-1	CASTRLGGGNNEQFF	TGTGCCAGCACTAGACTAGGAGGGGGTAACAATGAGCAGTTCTTC
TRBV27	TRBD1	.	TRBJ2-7	CASSPDRGWEQYF	TGTGCCAGCAGTCCAGACAGGGGGTGGGAGCAGTACTTC
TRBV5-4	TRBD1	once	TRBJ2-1	CASTKDRGYNEQFF	TGTGCCAGCACCAAAGACAGGGGTTACAATGAGCAGTTCTTC
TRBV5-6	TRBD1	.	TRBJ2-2	CASSLRQGTGELFF	TGTGCCAGCAGCTTGAGACAGGGGACCGGGGAGCTGTTTTTT
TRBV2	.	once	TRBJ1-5	CASSGENQPQHF	TGTGCCAGCAGTGGCGAGAATCAGCCCCAGCATTTT
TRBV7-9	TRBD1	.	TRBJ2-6	CASSTWDRESGANVLTF	TGTGCCAGCAGCACATGGGACAGGGAGTCTGGGGCCAACGTCCTGACTTTC
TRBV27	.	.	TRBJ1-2	CASSPRQNRGYGYTF	TGTGCCAGCAGTCCCCGACAGAACCGGGGCTATGGCTACACCTTC
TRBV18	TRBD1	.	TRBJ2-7	CASSPPGQGAYEQYF	TGTGCCAGCTCTCCGCCGGGACAGGGCGCCTACGAGCAGTACTTC
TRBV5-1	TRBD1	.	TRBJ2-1	CASSLVFGSGGEQFF	TGCGCCAGCAGCTTGGTTTTTGGTTCAGGGGGAGAGCAGTTCTTC
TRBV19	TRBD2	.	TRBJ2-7	CASSMKLSGRAGYEQYF	TGTGCCAGTAGTATGAAATTGAGCGGGAGGGCCGGATACGAGCAGTACTTC
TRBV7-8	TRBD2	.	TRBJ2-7	CASKSGTSLYEQYF	TGTGCCAGCAAGTCCGGGACTAGCCTTTACGAGCAGTACTTC
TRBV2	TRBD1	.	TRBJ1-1	CASKGDSTEAFF	TGTGCCAGCAAGGGGGACAGCACTGAAGCTTTCTTT
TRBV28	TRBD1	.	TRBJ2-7	CASRRTGSRDEQYF	TGTGCCAGCAGGCGGACAGGGTCTCGCGACGAGCAGTACTTC